The sequence of this T cell receptor beta chain was determined in a study of vaccination and CD4 T cells after COVID-19. Overall study: Four females and six males made up the convalescents, two of whom were Hispanic. It was a median roughly 100 days after diagnosis, with a range of 35 to 161, that post-COVID samples were drawn.

Oncomine TCR Beta short-read sequencing was applied to DNA from cultured CD4+ T cells. TCRdb passed the PCR reads through MiXCR, listing each CDR3 protein once. The repertoire holds about 14,000 distinct CDR3 sequences, around 60% seen once, with more than 5% in the top ten. As for treatment: 10-day PBMC culture with coronavirus spike peptide pools or control peptides (ViraFEST assay). ViraFEST used peptide pools to expand antigen-specific T cells before TCR sequencing. Concerning this clonotype: The antigen remains unidentified.

The CDR3 totals 17 residues. Findings and caveats of the study: SARS-CoV-2-reactive clonotype medians increased from roughly 21 to 40, not significantly.

The rearrangement uses TRBV21-1 and TRBJ2-7; the D call TRBD2 from the table was never checked on the DNA. TRBV21-1 is classified as a pseudogene. This TCR came from a human donor who had recovered from COVID-19. The sequencing input was CD4+ T cells from blood, cultured in vitro. CDR3 bases: TGTGCCAGCAGCAAAGACCGCCCGGGACTAGATTACCACGAGCAGTACTTC. It encodes CASSKDRPGLDYHEQYF.